A few counts support the clone carrying this T cell receptor (beta chain). This sample was taken from a study of T cells in lung cancer brain metastases. The protocol was immunoSEQ multiplex PCR, while the TCRdb copy is restricted to in-frame clones and leaves out a portion. The sample lists approximately 3,100 clones, 85% seen once, with roughly 7% in the top ten. Germline V lookup: CDR1 GTSNPN, CDR2 SVGIG (reference sequence). This CDR3 comprises 12 residues. With 2 bases removed from V and 8 bases from J, the gap between germline ends came to 12 bases. This sequence was found in a woman aged 55-70 years with non-small cell lung cancer. The chain couples TRBV30 to TRBJ1-2; D is unresolved. The sequenced material came from tumor tissue from the primary lung tumor. The CDR3 region has the DNA TGTGCCTGGAGTTTCCAGTCTGGAGGCTACACCTTC. Encoded protein: CAWSFQSGGYTF.